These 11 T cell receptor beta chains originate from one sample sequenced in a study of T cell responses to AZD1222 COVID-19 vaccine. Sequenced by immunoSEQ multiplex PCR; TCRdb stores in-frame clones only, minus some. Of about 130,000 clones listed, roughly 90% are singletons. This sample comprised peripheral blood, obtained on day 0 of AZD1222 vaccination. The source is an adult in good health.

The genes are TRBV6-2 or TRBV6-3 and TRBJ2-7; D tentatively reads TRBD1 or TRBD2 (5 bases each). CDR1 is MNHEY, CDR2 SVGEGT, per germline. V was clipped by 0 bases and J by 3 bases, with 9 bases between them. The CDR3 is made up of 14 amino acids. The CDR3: CASSYSGVVYEQYF. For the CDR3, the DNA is TGTGCCAGCAGTTACTCGGGGGTAGTCTACGAGCAGTACTTC.

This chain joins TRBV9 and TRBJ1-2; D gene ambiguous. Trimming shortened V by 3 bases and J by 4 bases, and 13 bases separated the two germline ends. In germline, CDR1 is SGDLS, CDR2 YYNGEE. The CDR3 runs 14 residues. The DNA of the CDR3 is TGTGCCAGCAGCGATTTTGCAGGAGGCTATGGCTACACCTTC. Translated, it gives CASSDFAGGYGYTF.

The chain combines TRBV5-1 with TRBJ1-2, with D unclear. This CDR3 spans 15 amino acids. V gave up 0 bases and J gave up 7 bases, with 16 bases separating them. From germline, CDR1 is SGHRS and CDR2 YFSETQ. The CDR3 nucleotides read TGCGCCAGCAGCTTGGCATTTCGGGAGTCGAGTGGCTACACCTTC. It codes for CASSLAFRESSGYTF.

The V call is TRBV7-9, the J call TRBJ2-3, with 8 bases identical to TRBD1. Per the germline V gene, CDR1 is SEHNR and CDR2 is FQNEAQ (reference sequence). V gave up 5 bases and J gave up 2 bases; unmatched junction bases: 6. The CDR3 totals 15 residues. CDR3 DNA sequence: TGTGCCAGCAGCACAGGCCAGGGGGCCACAGATACGCAGTATTTT. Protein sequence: CASSTGQGATDTQYF. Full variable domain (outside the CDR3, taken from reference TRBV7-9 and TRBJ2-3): DTGVSQNPRHKITKRGQNVTFRCDPISEHNRLYWYRQTLGQGPEFLTYFQNEAQLEKSRLLSDRFSAERPKGSFSTLEIQRTEQGDSAMYLCASSTGQGATDTQYFGPGTRLTVL.

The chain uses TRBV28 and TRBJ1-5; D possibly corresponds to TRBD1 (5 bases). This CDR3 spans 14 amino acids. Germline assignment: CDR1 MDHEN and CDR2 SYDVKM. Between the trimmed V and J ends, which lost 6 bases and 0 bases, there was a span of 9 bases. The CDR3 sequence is CASRRGNSNQPQHF. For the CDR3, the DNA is TGTGCCAGCAGGAGGGGAAATAGCAATCAGCCCCAGCATTTT.

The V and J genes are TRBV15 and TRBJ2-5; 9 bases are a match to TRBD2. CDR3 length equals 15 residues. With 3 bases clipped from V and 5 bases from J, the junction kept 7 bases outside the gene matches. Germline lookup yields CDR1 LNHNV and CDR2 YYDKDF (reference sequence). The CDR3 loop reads CATSRAGGPQETQYF. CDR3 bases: TGTGCCACCAGCAGGGCGGGAGGGCCTCAGGAGACCCAGTACTTC. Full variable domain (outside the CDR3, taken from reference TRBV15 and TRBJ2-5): DAMVIQNPRYQVTQFGKPVTLSCSQTLNHNVMYWYQQKSSQAPKLLFHYYDKDFNNEADTPDNFQSRRPNTSFCFLDIRSPGLGDTAMYLCATSRAGGPQETQYFGPGTRLLVL.

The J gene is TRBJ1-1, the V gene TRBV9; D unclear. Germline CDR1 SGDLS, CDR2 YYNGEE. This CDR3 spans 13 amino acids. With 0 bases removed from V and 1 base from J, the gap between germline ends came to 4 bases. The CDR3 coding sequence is TGTGCCAGCAGCGTAGCTGCGAACACTGAAGCTTTCTTT. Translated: CASSVAANTEAFF.

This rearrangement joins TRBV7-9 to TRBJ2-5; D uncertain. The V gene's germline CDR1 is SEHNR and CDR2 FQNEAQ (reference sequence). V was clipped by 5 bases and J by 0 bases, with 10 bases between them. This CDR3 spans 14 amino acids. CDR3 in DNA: TGTGCCAGCAGCCCCCAGGTTTACCAAGAGACCCAGTACTTC. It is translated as CASSPQVYQETQYF.

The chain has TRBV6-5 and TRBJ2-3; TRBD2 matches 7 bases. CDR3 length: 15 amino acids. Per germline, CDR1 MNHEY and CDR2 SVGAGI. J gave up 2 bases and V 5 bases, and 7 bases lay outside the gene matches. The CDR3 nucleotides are TGTGCCAGCAGTAAATGGGGGGGACCCACAGATACGCAGTATTTT. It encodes CASSKWGGPTDTQYF.

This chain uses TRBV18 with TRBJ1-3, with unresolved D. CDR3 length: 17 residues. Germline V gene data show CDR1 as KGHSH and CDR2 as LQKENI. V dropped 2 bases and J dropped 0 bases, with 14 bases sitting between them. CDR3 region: CASSPVPPASSGNTIYF. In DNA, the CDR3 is TGTGCCAGCTCACCAGTCCCCCCGGCCAGCTCTGGAAACACCATATATTTT. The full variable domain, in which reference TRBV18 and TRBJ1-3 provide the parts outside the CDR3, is NAGVMQNPRHLVRRRGQEARLRCSPMKGHSHVYWYRQLPEEGLKFMVYLQKENIIDESGMPKERFSAEFPKEGPSILRIQQVVRGDSAAYFCASSPVPPASSGNTIYFGEGSWLTVV.

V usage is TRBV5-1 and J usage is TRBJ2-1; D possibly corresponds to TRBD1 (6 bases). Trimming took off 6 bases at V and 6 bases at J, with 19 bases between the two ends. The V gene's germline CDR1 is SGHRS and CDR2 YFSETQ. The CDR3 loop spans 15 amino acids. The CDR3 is CASTHKLTGSNEQFF. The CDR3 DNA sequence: TGCGCCAGCACCCATAAATTGACAGGTAGCAATGAGCAGTTCTTC. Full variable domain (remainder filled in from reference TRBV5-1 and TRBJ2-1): KAGVTQTPRYLIKTRGQQVTLSCSPISGHRSVSWYQQTPGQGLQFLFEYFSETQRNKGNFPGRFSGRQFSNSRSEMNVSTLELGDSALYLCASTHKLTGSNEQFFGPGTRLTVL.